A single sample gave rise to the 15 T cell receptor beta chains below, sequenced in a study of cytomegalovirus exposure and HLA in healthy donors. Researchers ran the PCR with 60 Vbeta and 13 Jbeta primers. The data were produced by immunoSEQ multiplex PCR, yet TCRdb's version contains in-frame clones alone and is incomplete. The data contain 150,000 to 200,000 clones, approximately 70% of them singletons. Specimen: PBMCs. These TCRs come from a woman in her twenties or thirties in good health and CMV-seronegative.

In nucleotides, the CDR3 is TGTGCCAGCAGTGAAGGCATACTAAAAGGTCACGAGCAGTACTTC. It encodes CASSEGILKGHEQYF. This sequence joins TRBV6-1 and TRBJ2-7, with D unresolved. V lost 1 base and J lost 5, with 15 bases in between. The CDR3 covers 15 residues. Germline V gene sequence: CDR1 MNHNS, CDR2 SASEGT.

This clone was seen a handful of times. The V gene is TRBV11-3, the J gene TRBJ2-7; a weak D match, TRBD2 (5 bases). Germline V lookup: CDR1 SGHNT, CDR2 YENEEA. Between the trimmed V and J ends, which lost 2 bases and 2 bases, there was a span of 13 bases. The CDR3 is 15 amino acids. The CDR3, as DNA: TGTGCCAGCAGCTTATCGTCCGGGATAGCCTACGAGCAGTACTTC. Encoded protein: CASSLSSGIAYEQYF.

V gene TRBV25-1 combines with J gene TRBJ2-7; D gene unclear. Germline values: CDR1 MGHDK, CDR2 SYGVNS. Deletions cut 7 bases from V and 0 bases from J, with 10 bases between. The CDR3 totals 13 residues. CDR3 nucleotide sequence: TGTGCCAGCACCCAGACAAACTCCTACGAGCAGTACTTC. As protein: CASTQTNSYEQYF.

This clone was seen more than once but under ten times. This chain joins TRBV7-2 and TRBJ2-7; D is perhaps TRBD2 (5 bases). V was trimmed by 5 bases and J by 3 bases, leaving 17 bases between them. Germline V gives CDR1 SGHTA, CDR2 FQGNSA. CDR3 length: 15 amino acids. In nucleotides, the CDR3 is TGTGCCAGCAGCCCCAGAAACCCCCGGGACTACGAGCAGTACTTC. Translation: CASSPRNPRDYEQYF. Full variable domain (rest looked up from reference TRBV7-2 and TRBJ2-7): GAGVSQSPSNKVTEKGKDVELRCDPISGHTALYWYRQSLGQGLEFLIYFQGNSAPDKSGLPSDRFSAERTGGSVSTLTIQRTQQEDSAVYLCASSPRNPRDYEQYFGPGTRLTVT.

The chain links TRBV11-2 to TRBJ2-7; TRBD1 aligns across 11 bases. V shed 1 base, J shed 3 bases, and the junction held 8 bases outside the gene matches. This CDR3 comprises 17 residues. Germline lookup yields CDR1 SGHAT and CDR2 FQNNGV. As DNA, the CDR3 is TGTGCCAGCAGCTTAGTGGCCTCCGGGACAGGGGGCTACGAGCAGTACTTC. The encoded protein is CASSLVASGTGGYEQYF.

The V gene is TRBV30, the J gene TRBJ1-5, with D maybe TRBD1 (5 bases). Germline V CDR1 and CDR2: GTSNPN, SVGIG (reference sequence). V was shortened by 3 bases and J by 3 bases, with 15 bases between the two germline ends. This CDR3 comprises 15 residues. CDR3 residues: CAWREGRTLNQPQHF. DNA of the CDR3: TGTGCCTGGAGGGAAGGGAGGACACTCAATCAGCCCCAGCATTTT. Full variable domain (rest looked up from reference TRBV30 and TRBJ1-5): SQTIHQWPATLVQPVGSPLSLECTVEGTSNPNLYWYRQAAGRGLQLLFYSVGIGQISSEVPQNLSASRPQDRQFILSSKKLLLSDSGFYLCAWREGRTLNQPQHFGDGTRLSIL.

This clone was recorded a few times. The junction differs from germline at one of its ends, possibly a read error. The rearrangement joins TRBV6-1 to TRBJ1-2; D is perhaps TRBD1 (6 bases). The CDR3 runs to 12 residues. CDR1 MNHNS and CDR2 SASEGT come from the germline V gene. CDR3 amino acids: CASSELRLFGTF. The DNA for the CDR3 is TGTGCCAGCAGTGAACTCAGGTTGTTTGGGACATTC.

The chain joins TRBV2 to TRBJ1-2, with D maybe TRBD1 (5 bases). With 8 bases removed from V and 4 bases from J, the gap between germline ends came to 11 bases. Germline V gene lookup returns CDR1 SNHLY and CDR2 FYNNEI. The length of the CDR3 is 12 residues. The CDR3 region has the DNA TGTGCCAGCGCGGGACCGGCCTATGGCTACACCTTC. Its protein product is CASAGPAYGYTF.

This clone was observed a few times. The J gene is TRBJ2-7, the V gene TRBV5-1, with D perhaps TRBD2 (7 bases). CDR1 and CDR2 (germline): SGHRS, YFSETQ. This CDR3 comprises 14 residues. Between the trimmed V and J ends, which lost 0 bases and 3 bases, there was a span of 10 bases. The CDR3 coding sequence is TGCGCCAGCAGCTTGGTGGGGGGGCTCTACGAGCAGTACTTC. As protein: CASSLVGGLYEQYF.

The gene calls are TRBV9 and TRBJ2-4, with 13 positions matching TRBD2. Germline-derived CDR1 and CDR2 are SGDLS and YYNGEE. This CDR3 spans 18 amino acids. The V and J ends lost 5 bases and 0 bases, in that order; junction bases with no gene match: 8. The CDR3 protein is CASSPGLAGSIAKNIQYF. The CDR3 nucleotides are TGTGCCAGCAGTCCGGGACTAGCGGGGTCTATAGCCAAAAACATTCAGTACTTC. Full variable domain (outside the CDR3, taken from reference TRBV9 and TRBJ2-4): DSGVTQTPKHLITATGQRVTLRCSPRSGDLSVYWYQQSLDQGLQFLIQYYNGEERAKGNILERFSAQQFPDLHSELNLSSLELGDSALYFCASSPGLAGSIAKNIQYFGAGTRLSVL.

V is TRBV25-1 and J is TRBJ1-2; D gene uncertain. The germline V gene encodes CDR1 MGHDK and CDR2 SYGVNS. V lost 3 bases to trimming and J lost 5 bases, with 4 bases between them. This CDR3 is 11 amino acids long. The CDR3 nucleotides read TGTGCCAGCAGTGAGCGATATGGCTACACCTTC. Protein product: CASSERYGYTF.

The rearrangement joins TRBV10-3 to TRBJ2-5; 12 bases agree with TRBD2. Germline CDR1 ENHRY, CDR2 SYGVKD. This CDR3 region has 16 residues. V shed 0 bases and J 7 bases; nucleotides not matched to a gene: 6. The DNA for the CDR3 is TGTGCCATCAGTGAGTCGACTAGCGGGAGTGTGCGGACCCAGTACTTC. This translates into CAISESTSGSVRTQYF.

This clone is a singleton in its sample. The chain recombines TRBV5-1 with TRBJ2-5, with TRBD1 identical over 12 bases. Unmatched junction bases numbered 9, after V lost 4 bases and J lost 5 bases. The CDR3 has 16 amino acids. In germline, CDR1 is SGHRS, CDR2 YFSETQ. The chain's CDR3 is CASSQRGDRGHETQYF. In DNA form, the CDR3 reads TGCGCCAGCAGCCAGAGGGGGGACAGGGGGCACGAGACCCAGTACTTC.

The count of this clone is one. The chain carries TRBV5-1 and TRBJ2-5; D perhaps matches TRBD1 (5 bases). The CDR3 totals 14 residues. CDR1 and CDR2 from the germline V gene are SGHRS and YFSETQ. V lost 5 bases and J 3 bases, leaving 14 bases between the germline ends. CDR3 protein: CASSPGWSKETQYF. The CDR3, as DNA: TGCGCCAGCAGTCCAGGGTGGAGTAAAGAGACCCAGTACTTC.

The chain couples TRBV7-9 to TRBJ1-2; D gene ambiguous. Deletions cut 1 base from V and 4 bases from J, with 10 bases between. CDR1 SEHNR and CDR2 FQNEAQ come from the germline V gene (reference sequence). The CDR3 covers 14 residues. The CDR3 DNA is TGTGCCAGCAGCTTAGAGTCTTCGGGCTATGGCTACACCTTC. This translates into CASSLESSGYGYTF. The full variable domain, with the rest looked up from reference TRBV7-9 and TRBJ1-2, is DTGVSQNPRHKITKRGQNVTFRCDPISEHNRLYWYRQTLGQGPEFLTYFQNEAQLEKSRLLSDRFSAERPKGSFSTLEIQRTEQGDSAMYLCASSLESSGYGYTFGSGTRLTVV.